This T cell receptor (beta chain) was identified in a study of T-cell reconstitution after alpha-beta-depleted transplantation in children (dated by TCRdb to about 2016). Looking at the study overall: Using TCR repertoire profiling, the study followed T-cell immune reconstitution in a quantitative way in children after TCRalphabeta/CD19-depleted allogeneic hematopoietic cell transplantation. Results and caveats for the whole study, not just this receptor: About two months after transplant, the apparently early recovery of alphabetaT-cell counts reportedly depended on just several hundred clones that had expanded rapidly and came from non-depleted graft cells. Over the following months the frequencies of hyperexpanded clones went down, and after one year T-cell counts and TCRbeta diversity were mostly credited to newly produced T cells. In some patients, the high TCRbeta diversity seen at day 60 was put down to recipient T cells and intrathymic progenitors that had survived conditioning.

What this sample's treatment or condition label stands for: allogeneic hematopoietic cell transplantation with graft depleted of TCRalphabeta T cells and CD19 B cells. TCRalphabeta/CD19-depleted allogeneic hematopoietic cell grafts were given to the transplant recipients, all of whom were children. This clonotype has just a few counts. The clone's antigen remains unknown. The germline gene is not matched at one end of the junction; a read error may be the cause. Taken from cysteine to phenylalanine, the CDR3 has 12 residues. Solely the CDR3 DNA is kept, with 36 bases framed from the first base. CDR1 and CDR2 were assigned from the germline V gene as MNHEY and SVGAGI. Receptor amplification or capture employed PCR. TCRdb lists the instrument as Illumina HiSeq 2500. Molecular barcoding was employed in the preparation of TCR libraries, with unique molecular identifiers being used to normalize TCRbeta repertoire quantification. The raw public data were reprocessed by TCRdb itself: fastp quality trimming at Q25, MiXCR clonotype calling, in-frame beta chains only. Entries that share a CDR3 protein sequence are merged under the most common genes and DNA. Here the sample has roughly 790,000 distinct CDR3 sequences; roughly 15% occur a single time. Roughly 4.8% of the sample goes to the ten largest clones.

The TCR comes from a male patient between 5 and 17 years old who had a stem cell transplant for acute lymphoblastic leukemia, so the T cells may come from the graft donor. The V and J segments used are TRBV6-5 and TRBJ2-2; the D gene is unclear. The sample consisted of PBMCs, mostly from graft donor cells, taken 360 days after TCRalphabeta/CD19-depleted stem cell transplant. The CDR3 protein sequence reads: CASRRSPGELFF. The bases read TGTGCCAGCAGACGGTCCCCCGGAGAGCTGTTTTTT.